This T cell receptor (beta chain) was found in a study of blood T cell repertoires in COVID-19. Study-level background: From the United States, Italy and Spain came samples of acute and convalescent COVID-19.

Original processing notes: Reference gene primers were amplified, and this amplification served to estimate nucleated cell counts. Data came from immunoSEQ multiplex PCR; TCRdb stores just in-frame clones and leaves some out. V and J calls plus clone size are reproduced from that table; the DNA served to infer D and trimming. The repertoire holds 160,000 or so clones, with 70% to 90% as singletons. Enrolment of Seattle patients took place during active infection, and they were followed longitudinally. The count of this clone is one. In germline, CDR1 is LGHDT, CDR2 YNNKEL (reference sequence). This CDR3 comprises 20 residues. J was trimmed by 0 bases and V by 7 bases; bases with no gene match: 19.

This receptor was taken from a woman aged 45-65 years with COVID-19, enrolled during active disease. V gene TRBV3-1 (or the pseudogene TRBV3-2) combines with J gene TRBJ1-3; 9 bases map to TRBD1. Sequenced sample: peripheral blood. CDR3 loop: CASNGPRGTGTITSGNTIYF. CDR3 DNA sequence: TGTGCCAGCAACGGCCCCCGAGGGACAGGGACTATTACCTCTGGAAACACCATATATTTT.